This T cell receptor beta chain was retrieved from a study of blood T cell repertoires in COVID-19. The CDR3 is 11 residues long. Germline V gives CDR1 MGHRA, CDR2 YSYEKL. The V end lost 1 base, the J end lost 15 bases, and 9 bases lay between the germline ends. Followed over time, Seattle patients had been enrolled while infection was active. Here immunoSEQ multiplex PCR was the method, and the copy in TCRdb shows in-frame clones only, minus some. Among roughly 250,000 clones listed, approximately 91% were seen once. V gene TRBV4-1 combines with J gene TRBJ1-4; no clear D. Input material: peripheral blood. The receptor was derived from a man under 40 with COVID-19, enrolled during active disease. As DNA, the CDR3 is TGCGCCAGCAGCCAAGGGACCGGGGTGTTTTTT. The encoded protein is CASSQGTGVFF.